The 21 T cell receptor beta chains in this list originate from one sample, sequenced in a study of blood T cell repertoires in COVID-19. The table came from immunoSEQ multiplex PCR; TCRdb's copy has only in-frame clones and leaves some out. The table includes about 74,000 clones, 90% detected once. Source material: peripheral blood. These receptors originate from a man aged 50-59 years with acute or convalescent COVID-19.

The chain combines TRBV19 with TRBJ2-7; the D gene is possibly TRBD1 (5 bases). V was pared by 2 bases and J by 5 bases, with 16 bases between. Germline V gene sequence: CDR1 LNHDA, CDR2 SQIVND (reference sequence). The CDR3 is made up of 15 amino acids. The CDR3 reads CASSIKAGQLNEQYF. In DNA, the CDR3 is TGTGCCAGTAGTATAAAGGCAGGGCAGCTGAACGAGCAGTACTTC.

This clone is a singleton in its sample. The CDR3 sequence is CASSSLRGPEQFF. The CDR3 DNA follows: TGTGCCAGCAGTTCCCTTCGAGGCCCTGAGCAGTTCTTC. The V and J genes are TRBV28 and TRBJ2-1; no clear D. CDR1 and CDR2 from the germline V gene are MDHEN and SYDVKM. V was cut by 4 bases and J by 9 bases, with 13 bases left in between. The CDR3 length is 13 residues.

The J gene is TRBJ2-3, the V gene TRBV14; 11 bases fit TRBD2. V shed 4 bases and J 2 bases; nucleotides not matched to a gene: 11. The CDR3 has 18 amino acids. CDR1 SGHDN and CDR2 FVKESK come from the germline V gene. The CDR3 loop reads CASSRLAGGQFPTDTQYF. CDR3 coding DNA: TGTGCCAGCAGCCGTCTAGCGGGAGGCCAATTTCCCACAGATACGCAGTATTTT.

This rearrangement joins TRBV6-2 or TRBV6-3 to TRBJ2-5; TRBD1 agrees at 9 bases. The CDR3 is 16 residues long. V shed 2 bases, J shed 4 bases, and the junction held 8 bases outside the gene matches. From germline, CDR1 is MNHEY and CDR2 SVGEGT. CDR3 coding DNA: TGTGCCAGCAGTTACCGGAGGACAGGGGTCGGAGAGACCCAGTACTTC. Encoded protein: CASSYRRTGVGETQYF.

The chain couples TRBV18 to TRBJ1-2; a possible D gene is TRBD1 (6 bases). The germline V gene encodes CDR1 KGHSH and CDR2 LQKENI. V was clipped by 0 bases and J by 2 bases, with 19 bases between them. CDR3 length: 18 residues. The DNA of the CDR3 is TGTGCCAGCTCACCACCGACGGGGGGCAGGGGTTGGAACTATGGCTACACCTTC. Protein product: CASSPPTGGRGWNYGYTF.

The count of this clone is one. In nucleotides, the CDR3 is TGTGCCAGCAGACTGACAGTCCCCCCAGACTATGGCTACACCTTC. Encoded protein: CASRLTVPPDYGYTF. J is TRBJ1-2 and V is TRBV7-9; TRBD1 might be the D (5 bases). Germline assignment: CDR1 SEHNR and CDR2 FQNEAQ (reference sequence). CDR3 length equals 15 residues. Trimming shortened V by 6 bases and J by 3 bases, and 17 bases separated the two germline ends.

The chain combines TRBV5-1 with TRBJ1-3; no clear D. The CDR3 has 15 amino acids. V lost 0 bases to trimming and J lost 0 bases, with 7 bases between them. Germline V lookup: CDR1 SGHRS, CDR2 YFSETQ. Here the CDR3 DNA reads TGCGCCAGCAGCTTGGACGGGGACTCTGGAAACACCATATATTTT. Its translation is CASSLDGDSGNTIYF.

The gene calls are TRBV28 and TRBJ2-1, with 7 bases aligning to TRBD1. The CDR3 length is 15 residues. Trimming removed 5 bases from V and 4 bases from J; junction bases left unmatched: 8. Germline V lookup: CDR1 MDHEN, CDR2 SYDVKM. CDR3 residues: CASSTTGASYNEQFF. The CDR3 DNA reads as TGTGCCAGCAGTACCACAGGGGCAAGTTACAATGAGCAGTTCTTC.

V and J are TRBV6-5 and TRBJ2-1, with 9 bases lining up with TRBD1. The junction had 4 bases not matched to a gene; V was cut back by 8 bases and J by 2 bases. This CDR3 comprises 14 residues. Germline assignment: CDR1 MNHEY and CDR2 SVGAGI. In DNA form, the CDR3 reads TGTGCCAGCGTCCGACAGGGGGCCTACAATGAGCAGTTCTTC. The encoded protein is CASVRQGAYNEQFF.

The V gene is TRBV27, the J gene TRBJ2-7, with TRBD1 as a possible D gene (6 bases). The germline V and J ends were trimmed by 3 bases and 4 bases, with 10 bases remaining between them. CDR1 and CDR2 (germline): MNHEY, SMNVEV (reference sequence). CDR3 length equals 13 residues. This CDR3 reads CASSFSQGYEQYF. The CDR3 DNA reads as TGTGCCAGCAGTTTCTCCCAGGGGTACGAGCAGTACTTC.

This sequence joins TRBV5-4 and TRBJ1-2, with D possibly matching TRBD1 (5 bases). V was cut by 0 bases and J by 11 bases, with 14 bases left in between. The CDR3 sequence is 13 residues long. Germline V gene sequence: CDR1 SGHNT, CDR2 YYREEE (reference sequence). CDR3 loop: CASSLASTKGYTF. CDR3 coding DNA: TGTGCCAGCAGCTTGGCCTCGACCAAGGGGTACACCTTC.

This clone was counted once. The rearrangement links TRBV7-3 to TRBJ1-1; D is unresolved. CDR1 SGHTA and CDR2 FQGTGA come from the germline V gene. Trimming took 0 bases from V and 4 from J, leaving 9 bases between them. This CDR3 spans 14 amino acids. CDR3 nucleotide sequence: TGTGCCAGCAGCTTAACGAGGGATTCCACTGAAGCTTTCTTT. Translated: CASSLTRDSTEAFF.

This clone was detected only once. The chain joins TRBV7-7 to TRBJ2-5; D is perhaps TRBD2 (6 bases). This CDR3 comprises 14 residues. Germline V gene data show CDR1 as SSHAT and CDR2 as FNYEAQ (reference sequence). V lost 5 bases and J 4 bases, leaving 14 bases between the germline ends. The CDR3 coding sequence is TGTGCCAGCAGCCCTTTGTTGGGGGGAGAGACCCAGTACTTC. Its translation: CASSPLLGGETQYF.

CDR3 sequence (DNA): TGTGCCATCAGAGAGACTAGCGGGTTGTACAATGAGCAGTTCTTC. Protein product: CAIRETSGLYNEQFF. This chain connects TRBV10-3 to TRBJ2-1; TRBD2 matches 10 bases. Trimming took 6 bases from V and 4 from J; bases not matched to a gene: 6. Germline V gives CDR1 ENHRY, CDR2 SYGVKD. The CDR3 covers 15 residues.

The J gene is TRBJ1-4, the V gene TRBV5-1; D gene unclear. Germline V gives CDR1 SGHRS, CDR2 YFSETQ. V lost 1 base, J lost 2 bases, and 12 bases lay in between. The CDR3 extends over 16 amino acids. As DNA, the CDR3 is TGCGCCAGCAGCTTGAGGCCAGCGGGGACTAATGAAAAACTGTTTTTT. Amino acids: CASSLRPAGTNEKLFF.

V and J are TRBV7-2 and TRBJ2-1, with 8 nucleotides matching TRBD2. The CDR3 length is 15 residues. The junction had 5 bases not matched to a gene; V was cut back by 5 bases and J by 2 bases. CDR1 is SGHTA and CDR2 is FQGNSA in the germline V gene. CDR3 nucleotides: TGTGCCAGCAGCGTTAGCGGGGTCACCTACAATGAGCAGTTCTTC. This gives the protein CASSVSGVTYNEQFF.

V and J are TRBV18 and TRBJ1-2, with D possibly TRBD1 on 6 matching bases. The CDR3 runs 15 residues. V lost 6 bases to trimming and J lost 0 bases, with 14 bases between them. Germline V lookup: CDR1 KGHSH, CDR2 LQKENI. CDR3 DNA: TGTGCCAGCTCGGAGACGGACAGTACTAACTATGGCTACACCTTC. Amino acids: CASSETDSTNYGYTF.

CDR3 sequence reads: CAVEDRHFSSGNTIYF. The CDR3 nucleotides read TGTGCAGTCGAGGACAGACATTTTAGCTCTGGAAACACCATATATTTT. The rearrangement links TRBV7-2 to TRBJ1-3; TRBD1 is a possible D gene (6 bases). In germline, CDR1 is SGHTA, CDR2 FQGNSA. CDR3 length equals 16 residues.

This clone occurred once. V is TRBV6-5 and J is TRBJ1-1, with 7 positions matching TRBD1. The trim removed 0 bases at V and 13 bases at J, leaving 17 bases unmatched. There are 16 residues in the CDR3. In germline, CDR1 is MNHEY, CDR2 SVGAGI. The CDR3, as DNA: TGTGCCAGCAGTTACTCGATCGTCGGGACAGCCACAGCTGGTTTCTTT. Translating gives CASSYSIVGTATAGFF.

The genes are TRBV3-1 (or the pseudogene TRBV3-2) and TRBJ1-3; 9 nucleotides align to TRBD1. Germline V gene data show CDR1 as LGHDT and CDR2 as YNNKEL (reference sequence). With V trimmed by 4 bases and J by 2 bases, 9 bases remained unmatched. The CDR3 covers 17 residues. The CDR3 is CASSLAPGTGTGNTIYF. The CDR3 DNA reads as TGTGCCAGCAGCCTCGCTCCCGGGACAGGGACTGGAAACACCATATATTTT.

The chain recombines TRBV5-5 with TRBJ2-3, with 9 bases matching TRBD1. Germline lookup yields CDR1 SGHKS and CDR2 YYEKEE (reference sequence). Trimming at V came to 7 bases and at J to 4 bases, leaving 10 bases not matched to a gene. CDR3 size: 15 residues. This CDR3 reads CASGHRDRVADTQYF. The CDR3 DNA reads TGTGCCAGCGGCCACCGGGACAGGGTCGCAGATACGCAGTATTTT.